This is a list of T cell receptor beta chains from one sample in a study of T cells after somatic rescue of genetic block. TCRdb's copy holds only in-frame clones and misses some; the assay was immunoSEQ multiplex PCR. The sample includes 12,000 to 15,000 clones, roughly 70% of them seen just once. The material sequenced was peripheral blood mononuclear cells (PBMCs). These receptors all come from a man in his late teens or twenties. Each CDR3 is given with its conserved first and last residue. A D gene is named only where the DNA matches it firmly. Only some rows state a clone size, as once, few, many or a class for expanded clones.

J gene | D gene | V gene | clone size | CDR3 DNA | CDR3 protein
TRBJ2-7 | TRBD1 | TRBV11-3 | - | TGTGCCAGCAGCTTAGGGACAGGGTCCTACGAGCAGTACTTC | CASSLGTGSYEQYF
TRBJ2-3 | TRBD2 | TRBV18 | - | TGTGCCAGCTCACTTAACCGTTTTGGGACTAGCGGCGCACCAGATACGCAGTATTTT | CASSLNRFGTSGAPDTQYF
TRBJ2-5 | TRBD2 | TRBV15 | few | TGTGCCACCAGCAGAGATGGAAAAGGCGGGGGGGTAACCCAAGAGACCCAGTACTTC | CATSRDGKGGGVTQETQYF
TRBJ2-6 | - | TRBV7-2 | - | TGTGCCAGCAGCCTCCTAGGGAGCTCTGGGGCCAACGTCCTGACTTTC | CASSLLGSSGANVLTF
TRBJ2-3 | - | TRBV11-1 | - | TGTGCCAGCAGGGGCGATAGCCTTTTACTTACAAACACAGATACGCAGTATTTT | CASRGDSLLLTNTDTQYF
TRBJ2-7 | - | TRBV18 | - | TGTGCCAGCTCACCACCGGGGGGAGCCTACGAGCAGTACTTC | CASSPPGGAYEQYF
TRBJ2-3 | - | TRBV10-3 | - | TGTGCCATCAGTGGCGTCACAGATACGCAGTATTTT | CAISGVTDTQYF
TRBJ2-1 | TRBD2 | TRBV7-2 | - | TGTGCCAGCAGCTTAGGTAGCGGGAGGGCCTTGGCATACAATGAGCAGTTCTTC | CASSLGSGRALAYNEQFF
TRBJ2-5 | TRBD2 | TRBV28 | - | TGTGCCAGCGGGACTAGCGAAAGAGAGACCCAGTACTTC | CASGTSERETQYF
TRBJ2-5 | TRBD1 | TRBV5-1 | - | TGCGCCAGCAGCTTAACAGGGGGCTTAAGGGGAGAGACCCAGTACTTC | CASSLTGGLRGETQYF
TRBJ1-6 | - | TRBV2 | - | TGTGCCAGCAGCCCCAGGGACCATAATTCACCCCTCCACTTT | CASSPRDHNSPLHF
TRBJ2-7 | - | TRBV5-8 | - | TGTGCCAGCAGCTGGTTCGGCCTCGGCTCCTACGAGCAGTACTTC | CASSWFGLGSYEQYF
TRBJ1-2 | - | TRBV7-9 | - | TGTGCCAGCAGCCAGTGGGGGGCTTCCTATGGCTACACCTTC | CASSQWGASYGYTF
TRBJ2-5 | - | TRBV4-1 | large | TGCGCCAGCAGCCAAGAGGGGGGGCTACGGGAGACCCAGTACTTC | CASSQEGGLRETQYF
TRBJ2-7 | TRBD1 | TRBV7-6 | - | TGTGCCAGCAGCTTTCCGGGACAGGGGATCGAGCAGTACTTC | CASSFPGQGIEQYF
TRBJ1-2 | - | TRBV30 | - | TGTGCCTGGAGTGCCCCGGGGGGTTTCACTAACTATGGCTACACCTTC | CAWSAPGGFTNYGYTF
TRBJ2-3 | - | TRBV13 | - | TGTGCCAGCAGCCCCGGGGATACGCAGTATTTT | CASSPGDTQYF
TRBJ2-7 | - | TRBV27 | - | TGTGCCAGCAGCGCGGTAGGTGGAAGGTACGAGCAGTACTTC | CASSAVGGRYEQYF
TRBJ2-7 | - | TRBV6-1 | - | TGTGCCAGCAGTTCCCCGGGACTGAGCTCCTACGAGCAGTACTTC | CASSSPGLSSYEQYF
TRBJ2-5 | TRBD2 | TRBV7-2 | - | TGTGCCAGCAGCTTCCCAGCGGGAGCTACAGAGACCCAGTACTTC | CASSFPAGATETQYF
TRBJ2-3 | - | TRBV7-9 | - | TGTGCCAGCAGCTCGACCAGGGGCCGCACAGATACGCAGTATTTT | CASSSTRGRTDTQYF
TRBJ1-2 | TRBD1 | TRBV5-1 | many | TGCGCCAGCAGCCCCATCCAGGGGGCGCGAGGCTACACCTTC | CASSPIQGARGYTF
TRBJ2-5 | - | TRBV19 | - | TGTGCCAGTAGTATACACCCTCAAGAGACCCAGTACTTC | CASSIHPQETQYF
TRBJ2-3 | - | TRBV6-5 | - | TGTGCCAGCAGTTACTTCGCTTCTCTCACAGATACGCAGTATTTT | CASSYFASLTDTQYF
TRBJ2-7 | TRBD1 | TRBV6-1 | - | TGTGCCAGCAGTGAGAAGACAGGGGCAAACGAGCAGTACTTC | CASSEKTGANEQYF
TRBJ1-5 | - | TRBV6-1 | - | TGTGCCAGCAGTGTCTATTGGGCCCCGCCAGGTCAGCCCCAGCATTTT | CASSVYWAPPGQPQHF
TRBJ2-2 | - | TRBV19 | once | TGTGCCAGTAGTAAACAGGGTTTGGGCGGGGAGCTGTTTTTT | CASSKQGLGGELFF
TRBJ1-1 | - | TRBV5-3 | - | TGTGCCAGCAGCTTGGCCCAAGGGAACACTGAAGCTTTCTTT | CASSLAQGNTEAFF
TRBJ2-5 | TRBD1 | TRBV6-5 | - | TGTGCCAGCAGTGACAGGGGGAAGGAGACCCAGTACTTC | CASSDRGKETQYF
TRBJ2-7 | TRBD1 | TRBV5-6 | - | TGTGCCAGCATCGAGCCAGGGGGCTCCTACGAGCAGTACTTC | CASIEPGGSYEQYF
TRBJ1-5 | - | TRBV6-1 | few | TGTGCCAGCAGGAGGGTAGGTCAGCCCCAGCATTTT | CASRRVGQPQHF
TRBJ2-5 | - | TRBV9 | - | TGTGCCAGCAGCGTTCTAGAGGGGCAAGAGACCCAGTACTTC | CASSVLEGQETQYF
TRBJ2-7 | - | TRBV30 | - | TGTGCCTGGAGTGTAGATGCCAGGTTCATGGGCGAGCAGTACTTC | CAWSVDARFMGEQYF
TRBJ2-6 | - | TRBV5-1 | - | TGCGCCAGCGCCGGAAATTCACAAAGTCGGGCCAACGTCCTGACTTTC | CASAGNSQSRANVLTF
TRBJ2-1 | - | TRBV10-3 | few | TGTGCCAGCAGTTACGAATTGCAGGGAGAGCAGTTCTTC | CASSYELQGEQFF
TRBJ1-6 | - | TRBV28 | once | TGTGCCAGCAGGCCCGCGGGCAATTCACCCCTCCACTTT | CASRPAGNSPLHF
TRBJ1-4 | - | TRBV7-9 | - | TGTGCCAGCAGCTTCTTAGACGGGGTGGGAAAACTGTTTTTT | CASSFLDGVGKLFF
TRBJ2-1 | TRBD2 | TRBV5-1 | - | TGCGCCAGCAGCTTGGAGCGGGAGAGGGCCTACAATGAGCAGTTCTTC | CASSLERERAYNEQFF
TRBJ2-1 | - | TRBV27 | - | TGTGCCAGCAGAGGCCTAGGAAGCGGCCAACATGAGCAGTTCTTC | CASRGLGSGQHEQFF
TRBJ1-6 | - | TRBV6-6 | - | TGTGCCAGCAGTTTCCCTTTGGACGATTCACCCCTCCACTTT | CASSFPLDDSPLHF
TRBJ2-3 | - | TRBV7-9 | few | TGTGCCAGCAGCTTAGATATTAGGACAGCAGATACGCAGTATTTT | CASSLDIRTADTQYF
TRBJ2-3 | - | TRBV5-1 | - | TGCGCCAGCAGCACACGGGCCACAGATACGCAGTATTTT | CASSTRATDTQYF
TRBJ2-7 | TRBD1 | TRBV5-6 | - | TGTGCCAGCAGCATCCCCGGAAGGGGGCACCCCTACGAGCAGTACTTC | CASSIPGRGHPYEQYF
TRBJ2-4 | - | TRBV19 | once | TGTGCCAGTAGCAAAATTTGGTTAGCCAAAAACATTCAGTACTTC | CASSKIWLAKNIQYF
TRBJ2-2 | TRBD1 | TRBV11-3 | once | TGTGCCAGCAGGGACCGGGACAGGGGCCGGGCCGGGAACACCGGGGAGCTGTTTTTT | CASRDRDRGRAGNTGELFF
TRBJ1-4 | - | TRBV6-5 | once | TGTGCCAGCACCCCCGCCCGGGCAGGGGAAAAACTGTTTTTT | CASTPARAGEKLFF
TRBJ2-7 | TRBD1 | TRBV5-5 | - | TGTGCCAGCAGGTTGGGCCCCGGGACAGGTTCCTACGAGCAGTACTTC | CASRLGPGTGSYEQYF
TRBJ1-3 | - | TRBV7-6 | - | TGTGCCAGCAGCCTAAGACTATTGGGAAGCACCATATATTTT | CASSLRLLGSTIYF
TRBJ2-7 | - | TRBV7-6 | - | TGTGCCAGCAGCTCCCTGGACAGGGCAGTAGCGGGAGAGCGGGAGCAGTACTTC | CASSSLDRAVAGEREQYF
TRBJ1-2 | - | TRBV7-9 | - | TGTGCCAGCAGTTTTACAGAGAACTATGGCTACACCTTC | CASSFTENYGYTF
TRBJ2-7 | TRBD2 | TRBV18 | few | TGTGCCAGCTCACGCCGGACTAGCGGGAGGGCCGAGGGAACTGGCGAGCAGTACTTC | CASSRRTSGRAEGTGEQYF
TRBJ2-4 | TRBD1 | TRBV30 | - | TGTGCCTGGAGTCCCCCGGACAGGATTATACCTACGGCCAAAAACATTCAGTACTTC | CAWSPPDRIIPTAKNIQYF
TRBJ2-7 | - | TRBV10-3 | - | TGTGCTATCAGTGAGGGCGGTCCCGAGCAGTACTTC | CAISEGGPEQYF
TRBJ1-1 | - | TRBV4-2 | - | TGTGCCAGCAGCCAAGGTGAGGGGGGGGCGGGAACTGAAGCTTTCTTT | CASSQGEGGAGTEAFF
TRBJ2-5 | TRBD2 | TRBV11-2 | - | TGTGCCAGCAGCTCCACTCGCGGGGGGGCTATATTTGAGACCCAGTACTTC | CASSSTRGGAIFETQYF
TRBJ2-1 | - | TRBV10-3 | - | TGTGCCATCAGTGAGTCAGGACTCAATGAGCAGTTCTTC | CAISESGLNEQFF
TRBJ2-5 | TRBD1 | TRBV5-1 | - | TGCGCCAGCAGCTGGACAGGACAAGAGACCCAGTACTTC | CASSWTGQETQYF